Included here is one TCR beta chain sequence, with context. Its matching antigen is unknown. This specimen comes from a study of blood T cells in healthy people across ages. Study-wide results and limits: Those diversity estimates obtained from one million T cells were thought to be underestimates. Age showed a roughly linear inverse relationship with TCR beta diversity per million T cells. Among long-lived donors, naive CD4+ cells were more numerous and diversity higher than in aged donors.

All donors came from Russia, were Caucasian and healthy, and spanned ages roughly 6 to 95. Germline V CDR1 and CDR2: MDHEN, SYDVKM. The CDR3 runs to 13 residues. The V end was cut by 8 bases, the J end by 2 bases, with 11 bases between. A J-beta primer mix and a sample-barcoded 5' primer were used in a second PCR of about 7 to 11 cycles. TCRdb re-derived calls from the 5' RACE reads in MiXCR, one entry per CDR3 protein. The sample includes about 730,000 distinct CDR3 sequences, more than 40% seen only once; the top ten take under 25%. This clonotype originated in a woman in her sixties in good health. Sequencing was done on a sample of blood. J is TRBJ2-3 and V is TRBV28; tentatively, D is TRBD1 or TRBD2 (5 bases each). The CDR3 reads CASGGPSTDTQYF. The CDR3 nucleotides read TGTGCCAGCGGGGGTCCGTCCACAGATACGCAGTATTTT.